The source of this T cell receptor beta chain is a study of blood T cell repertoires in COVID-19 (dated by TCRdb to 2019 to 2021). About the study as a whole: Collaborator samples came from the United States, Italy and Spain and covered acute and convalescent phases of COVID-19. Where HLA class I and class II types were available, the types were taken from metadata supplied by the sample provider, not from assay-based typing. The repertoires were released in a freely available public database intended as a resource for research on the immune response to SARS-CoV-2. The sample metadata nearly always contained a de-identified subject ID, COVID-19 status, age in years and sex. The prospective study material was composed of cDNA or gDNA derived from T cells, B-cell-depleted T cells, or PBMCs. Subjects who had been exposed to COVID-19, were actively infected with it, or had recovered from it provided the deeply sampled blood TCRbeta repertoires that made up the dataset. The samples were drawn from two sources: the first 160 participants of the ongoing ImmuneRACE study, and over 1,000 subjects contributed by 6 global collaborators.

The CDR3 runs 16 residues from the cysteine to the phenylalanine. Of the read, only the CDR3 DNA is kept; its 48 bases are in frame from base 1. CDR1 and CDR2, per the germline V gene, are SGHTA and FQGNSA. V drops 0 bases and J drops 6 bases, leaving 16 bases in between. This clone occurred once. Its specific antigen is unknown. Nothing much larger sits one base from this clone, and base qualities are not available. The immunoSEQ Assay, a bias-controlled multiplex PCR, was used to amplify TCRbeta CDR3 regions from genomic DNA. The study's processing was this. The number of nucleated cells in each sample was estimated by amplification of reference gene primers within the assay. Sequence reads were collapsed and filtered to measure the absolute abundance of every unique TCRbeta CDR3 rearrangement. For each sample, productive Simpson clonality was calculated as the square root of Simpson's diversity index across productive rearrangements. The clones in this table, taken by TCRdb from immuneACCESS, are in-frame only. Not every clone is retained; where verified, under half of the shortfall comes from an unresolved V gene, and the cause of the rest is unknown. V, J and clone size are those of that table, while D and trimming were read from the DNA. The sample table contains approximately 170,000 clones; only one count was recorded for under 85% of them. Approximately 12% of the sample lies in the top ten.

Participants in the prospective study were aged about 18 to 90 years, lived in about two dozen United States geographic areas, and enrolled through a virtual design. Cohort assignment in the prospective study relied on participant-reported clinical history from a screening survey and a study questionnaire. Recovered participants in ImmuneRACE Cohort 3 were defined by two consecutive negative NP/OP PCR tests, clearance by a healthcare professional, or resolution of symptoms. In the prospective study, whole blood, serum and a nasopharyngeal or oropharyngeal swab were collected from each participant by mobile phlebotomists. Prospective study participants could optionally give additional blood draws and questionnaires over a roughly 2-month period. Blood samples from the prospective study were shipped frozen or at room temperature prior to DNA extraction. On the study overall, not on this receptor specifically: Clinical and demographic metadata were provided uncurated, with the amount varying by source and participant.

The receptor was isolated from a man in his fifties or sixties who had recovered from COVID-19. Sample: PBMCs or T cells enriched from blood (not recorded which). In this chain, TRBV7-2 is recombined with TRBJ2-3; 5 matching bases give a weak D call of TRBD1. The sequence in DNA is TGTGCCAGCAGCTTAGCGGGGCCGGTTTATGCGGATACGCAGTATTTT. This translates into CASSLAGPVYADTQYF.